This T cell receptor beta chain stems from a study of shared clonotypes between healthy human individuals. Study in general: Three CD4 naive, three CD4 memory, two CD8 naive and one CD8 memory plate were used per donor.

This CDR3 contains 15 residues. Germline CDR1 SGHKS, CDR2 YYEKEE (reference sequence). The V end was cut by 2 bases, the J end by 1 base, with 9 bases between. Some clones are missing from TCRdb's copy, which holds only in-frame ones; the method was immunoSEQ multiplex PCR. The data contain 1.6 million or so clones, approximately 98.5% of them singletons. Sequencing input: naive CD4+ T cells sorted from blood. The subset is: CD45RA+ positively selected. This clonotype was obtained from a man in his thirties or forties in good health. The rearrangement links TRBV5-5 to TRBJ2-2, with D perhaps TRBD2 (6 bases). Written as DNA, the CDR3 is TGTGCCAGCAGCTTCCCGGGACTGAACACCGGGGAGCTGTTTTTT. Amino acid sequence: CASSFPGLNTGELFF.